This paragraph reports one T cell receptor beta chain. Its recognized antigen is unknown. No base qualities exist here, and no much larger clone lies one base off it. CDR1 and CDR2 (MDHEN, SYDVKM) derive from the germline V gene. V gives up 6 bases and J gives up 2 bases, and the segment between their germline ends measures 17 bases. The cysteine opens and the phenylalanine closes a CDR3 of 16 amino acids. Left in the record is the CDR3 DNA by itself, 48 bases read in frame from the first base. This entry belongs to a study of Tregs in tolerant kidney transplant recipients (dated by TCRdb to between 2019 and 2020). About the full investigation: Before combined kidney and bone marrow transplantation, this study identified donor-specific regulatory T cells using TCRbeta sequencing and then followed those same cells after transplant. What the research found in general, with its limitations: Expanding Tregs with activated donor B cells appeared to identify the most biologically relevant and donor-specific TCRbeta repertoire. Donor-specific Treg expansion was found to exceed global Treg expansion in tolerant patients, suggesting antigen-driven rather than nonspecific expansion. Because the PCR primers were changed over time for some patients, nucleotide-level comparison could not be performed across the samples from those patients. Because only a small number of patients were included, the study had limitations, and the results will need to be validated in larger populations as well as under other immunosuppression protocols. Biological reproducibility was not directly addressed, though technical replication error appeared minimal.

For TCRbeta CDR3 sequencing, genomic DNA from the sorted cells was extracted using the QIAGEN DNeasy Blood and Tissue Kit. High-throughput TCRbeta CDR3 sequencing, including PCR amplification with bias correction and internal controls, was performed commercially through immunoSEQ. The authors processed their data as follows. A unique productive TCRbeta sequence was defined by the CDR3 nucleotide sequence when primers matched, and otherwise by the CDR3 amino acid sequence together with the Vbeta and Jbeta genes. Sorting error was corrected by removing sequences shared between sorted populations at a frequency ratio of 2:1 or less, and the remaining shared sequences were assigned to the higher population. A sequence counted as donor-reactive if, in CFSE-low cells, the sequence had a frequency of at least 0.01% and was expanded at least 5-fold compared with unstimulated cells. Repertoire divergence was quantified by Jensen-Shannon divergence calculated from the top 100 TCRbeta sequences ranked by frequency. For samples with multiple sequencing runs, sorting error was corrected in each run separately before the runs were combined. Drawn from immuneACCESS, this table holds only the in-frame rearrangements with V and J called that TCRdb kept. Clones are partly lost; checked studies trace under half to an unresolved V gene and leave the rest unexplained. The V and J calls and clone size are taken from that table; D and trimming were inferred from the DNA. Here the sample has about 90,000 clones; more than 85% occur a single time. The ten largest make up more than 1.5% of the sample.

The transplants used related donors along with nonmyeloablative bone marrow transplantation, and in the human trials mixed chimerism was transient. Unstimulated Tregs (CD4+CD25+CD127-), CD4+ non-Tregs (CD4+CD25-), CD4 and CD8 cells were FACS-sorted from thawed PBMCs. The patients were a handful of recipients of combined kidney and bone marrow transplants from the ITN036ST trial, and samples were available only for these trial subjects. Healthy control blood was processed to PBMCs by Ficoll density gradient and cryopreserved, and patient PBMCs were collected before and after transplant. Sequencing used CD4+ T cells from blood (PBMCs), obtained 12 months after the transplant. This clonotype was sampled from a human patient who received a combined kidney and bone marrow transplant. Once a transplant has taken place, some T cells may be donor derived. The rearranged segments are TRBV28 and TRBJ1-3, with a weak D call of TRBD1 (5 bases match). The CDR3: CASSTQQAGPGNTIYF. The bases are TGTGCCAGCAGCACCCAACAGGCGGGGCCTGGAAACACCATATATTTT.